The sequence of this T cell receptor beta chain was determined in a study of blood T cell repertoires in COVID-19. The junction had 8 bases not matched to a gene; V was cut back by 6 bases and J by 3 bases. Germline-derived CDR1 and CDR2 are MNHEY and SVGAGI. The CDR3 runs 15 residues. Sequencing used immunoSEQ multiplex PCR; TCRdb keeps in-frame clones, though not all of them. This sample has 100,000 to 110,000 clones, with 85% to 90% found just once. Material for sequencing was peripheral blood. The chain combines TRBV6-5 with TRBJ2-3; 8 nucleotides align to TRBD2. The sequence was obtained from a human donor in a cohort sampled during active COVID-19. The CDR3 nucleotides read TGTGCCAGCAGACAGTTGAGCGGGAGAACAGATACGCAGTATTTT. It specifies CASRQLSGRTDTQYF.